Below, one T cell receptor (beta chain) is given with its context. Its target is unknown. The study ran its PCR with 60 Vbeta and 13 Jbeta primers. Profiling relied on immunoSEQ multiplex PCR, and the TCRdb table lists in-frame clones only, not all of them. The sample has around 200,000 clones; approximately 79% are singletons. This entry comes from a study of cytomegalovirus exposure and HLA in healthy donors. Overall study results and limits: What a later analysis showed was that several of the most significant clusters appeared linked to common viral pathogens.

Looked up from germline, CDR1 is SGHDT and CDR2 is YYEEEE. V was pared by 2 bases and J by 3 bases, with 3 bases of the junction left unmatched. CDR3 length equals 15 residues. Sequencing used PBMCs. This sequence originates from a man aged 50-59 years in good health and CMV-seronegative. This chain joins TRBV5-6 and TRBJ2-1; 9 bases map to TRBD2. The CDR3 sequence is CASSFRTSVYNEQFF. CDR3 DNA sequence: TGTGCCAGCAGCTTCCGGACTAGCGTCTACAATGAGCAGTTCTTC.